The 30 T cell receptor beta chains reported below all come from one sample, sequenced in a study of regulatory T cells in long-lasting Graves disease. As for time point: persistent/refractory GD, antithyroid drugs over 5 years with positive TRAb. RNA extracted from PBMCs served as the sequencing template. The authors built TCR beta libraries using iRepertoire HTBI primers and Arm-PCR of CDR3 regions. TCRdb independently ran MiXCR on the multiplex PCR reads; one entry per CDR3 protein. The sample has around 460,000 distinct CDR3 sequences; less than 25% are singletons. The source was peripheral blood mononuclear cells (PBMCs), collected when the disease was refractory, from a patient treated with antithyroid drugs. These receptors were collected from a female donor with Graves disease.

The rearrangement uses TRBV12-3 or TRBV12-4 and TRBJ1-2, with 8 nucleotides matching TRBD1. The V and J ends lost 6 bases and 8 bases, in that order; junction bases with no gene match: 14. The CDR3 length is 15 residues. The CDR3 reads CASSLPLGQVWGYTF. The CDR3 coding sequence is TGTGCCAGCAGCCTTCCCCTGGGACAGGTCTGGGGCTACACCTTC.

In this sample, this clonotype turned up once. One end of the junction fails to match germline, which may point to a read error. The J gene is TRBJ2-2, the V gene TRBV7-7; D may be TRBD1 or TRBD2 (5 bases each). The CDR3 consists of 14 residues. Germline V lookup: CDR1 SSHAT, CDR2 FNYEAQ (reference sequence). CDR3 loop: CASSRGRGLGELFF. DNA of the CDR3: TGTGCTAGCAGCCGGGGCCGTGGATTGGGGGAGCTGTTTTTT.

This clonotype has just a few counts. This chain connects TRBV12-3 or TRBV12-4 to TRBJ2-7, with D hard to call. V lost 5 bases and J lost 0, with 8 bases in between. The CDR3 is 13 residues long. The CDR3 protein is CASSIDPSYEQYF. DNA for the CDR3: TGTGCCAGCAGTATTGACCCCTCCTACGAGCAGTACTTC.

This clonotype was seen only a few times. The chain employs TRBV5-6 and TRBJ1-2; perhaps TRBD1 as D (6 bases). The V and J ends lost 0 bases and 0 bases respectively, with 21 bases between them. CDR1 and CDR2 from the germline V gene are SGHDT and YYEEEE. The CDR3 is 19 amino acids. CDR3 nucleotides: TGTGCCAGCAGCTTGGGAATGGTCGGCAGGGGACGACCTAACTATGGCTACACCTTC. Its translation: CASSLGMVGRGRPNYGYTF.

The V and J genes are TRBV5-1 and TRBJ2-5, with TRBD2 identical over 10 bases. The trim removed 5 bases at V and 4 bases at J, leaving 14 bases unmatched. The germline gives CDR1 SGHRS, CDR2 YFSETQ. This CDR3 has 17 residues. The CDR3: CASRNLAGDSFSETQYF. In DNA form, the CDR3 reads TGCGCCAGCAGAAATCTAGCGGGAGACAGTTTCTCAGAGACCCAGTACTTC.

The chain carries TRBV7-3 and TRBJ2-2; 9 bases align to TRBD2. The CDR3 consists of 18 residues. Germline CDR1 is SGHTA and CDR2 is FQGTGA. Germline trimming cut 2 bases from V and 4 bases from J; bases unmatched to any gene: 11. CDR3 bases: TGTGCCAGCAGCTTACGTGCGCGGGAGGGCCGGGCCACCGGGGAGCTGTTTTTT. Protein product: CASSLRAREGRATGELFF. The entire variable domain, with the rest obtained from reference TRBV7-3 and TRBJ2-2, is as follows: GAGVSQTPSNKVTEKGKYVELRCDPISGHTALYWYRQSLGQGPEFLIYFQGTGAADDSGLPNDRFFAVRPEGSVSTLKIQRTERGDSAVYLCASSLRAREGRATGELFFGEGSRLTVL.

DNA for the CDR3: TGTGCCAGCAGGACGGTTGGACAGAAAAACACTGAAGCTTTCTTT. This encodes CASRTVGQKNTEAFF. The chain joins TRBV11-2 to TRBJ1-1; D is possibly TRBD1 (6 bases). Germline loops: CDR1 SGHAT, CDR2 FQNNGV. V was pared by 6 bases and J by 2 bases, with 16 bases between. The CDR3 runs 15 residues. The full variable domain, rest sourced from reference TRBV11-2 and TRBJ1-1, is EAGVAQSPRYKIIEKRQSVAFWCNPISGHATLYWYQQILGQGPKLLIQFQNNGVVDDSQLPKDRFSAERLKGVDSTLKIQPAKLEDSAVYLCASRTVGQKNTEAFFGQGTRLTVV.

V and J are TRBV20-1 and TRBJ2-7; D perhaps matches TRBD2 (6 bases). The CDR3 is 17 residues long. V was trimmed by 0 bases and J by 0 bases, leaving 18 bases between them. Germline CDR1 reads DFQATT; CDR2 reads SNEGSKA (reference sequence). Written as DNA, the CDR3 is TGCAGTGCTAGAGATTCTGGCCAGGAGGGGTTCTCCTACGAGCAGTACTTC. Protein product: CSARDSGQEGFSYEQYF.

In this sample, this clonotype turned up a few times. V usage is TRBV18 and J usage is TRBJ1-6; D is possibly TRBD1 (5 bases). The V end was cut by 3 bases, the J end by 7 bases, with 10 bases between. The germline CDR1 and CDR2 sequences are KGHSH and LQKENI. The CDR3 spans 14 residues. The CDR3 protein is CASSPGGGNSPLHF. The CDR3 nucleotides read TGTGCCAGCTCACCTGGGGGAGGAAATTCACCCCTCCACTTT.

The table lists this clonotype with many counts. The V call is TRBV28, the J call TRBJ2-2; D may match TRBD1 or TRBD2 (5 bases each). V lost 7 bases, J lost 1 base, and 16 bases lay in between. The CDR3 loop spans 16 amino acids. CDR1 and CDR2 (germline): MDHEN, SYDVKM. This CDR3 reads CASTLSGHENTGELFF. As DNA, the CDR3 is TGTGCCAGCACCTTATCGGGGCATGAGAACACCGGGGAGCTGTTTTTT.

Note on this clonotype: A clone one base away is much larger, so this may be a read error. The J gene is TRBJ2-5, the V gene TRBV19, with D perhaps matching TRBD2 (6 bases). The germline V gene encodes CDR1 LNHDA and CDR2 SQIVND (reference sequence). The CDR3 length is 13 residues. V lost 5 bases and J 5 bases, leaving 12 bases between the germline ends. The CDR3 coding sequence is TGTGCCAGTAGTGGGACTCGCCTGGAGACCCAGTACTTC. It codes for CASSGTRLETQYF. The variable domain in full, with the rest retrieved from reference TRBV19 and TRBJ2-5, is DGGITQSPKYLFRKEGQNVTLSCEQNLNHDAMYWYRQDPGQGLRLIYYSQIVNDFQKGDIAEGYSVSREKKESFPLTVTSAQKNPTAFYLCASSGTRLETQYFGPGTRLLVL.

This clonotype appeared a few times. The CDR3 DNA sequence: TGTGCCAGCTCACAGGGGATGGGCGAGCAGTACTTC. It translates to CASSQGMGEQYF. The chain carries TRBV18 and TRBJ2-7, with a possible D match to TRBD1 (5 bases). This CDR3 has 12 amino acids. Looked up from germline, CDR1 is KGHSH and CDR2 is LQKENI. V gave up 4 bases and J gave up 6 bases, with 10 bases separating them.

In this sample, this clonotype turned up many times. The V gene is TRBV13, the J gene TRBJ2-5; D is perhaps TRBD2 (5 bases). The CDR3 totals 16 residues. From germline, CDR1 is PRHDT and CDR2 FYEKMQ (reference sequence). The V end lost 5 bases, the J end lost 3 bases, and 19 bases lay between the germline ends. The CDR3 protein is CASSTALAVREETQYF. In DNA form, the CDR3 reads TGTGCCAGCAGCACCGCTTTAGCCGTGCGGGAAGAGACCCAGTACTTC.

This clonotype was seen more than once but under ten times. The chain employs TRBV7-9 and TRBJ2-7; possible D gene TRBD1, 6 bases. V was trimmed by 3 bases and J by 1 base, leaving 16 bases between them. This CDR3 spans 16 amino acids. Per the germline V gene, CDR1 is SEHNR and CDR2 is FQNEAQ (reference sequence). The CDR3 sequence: CASSFGGQRRSYEQYF. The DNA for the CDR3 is TGTGCCAGCAGCTTTGGCGGACAGAGAAGGTCCTACGAGCAGTACTTC. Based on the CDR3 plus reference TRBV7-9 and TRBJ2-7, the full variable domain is DTGVSQNPRHKITKRGQNVTFRCDPISEHNRLYWYRQTLGQGPEFLTYFQNEAQLEKSRLLSDRFSAERPKGSFSTLEIQRTEQGDSAMYLCASSFGGQRRSYEQYFGPGTRLTVT.

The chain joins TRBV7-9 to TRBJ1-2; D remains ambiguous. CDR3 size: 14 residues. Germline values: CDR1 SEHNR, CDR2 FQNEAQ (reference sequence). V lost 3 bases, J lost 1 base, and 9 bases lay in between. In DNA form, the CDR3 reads TGTGCCAGCAGCTTTTCGGATGTTAACTATGGCTACACCTTC. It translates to CASSFSDVNYGYTF.

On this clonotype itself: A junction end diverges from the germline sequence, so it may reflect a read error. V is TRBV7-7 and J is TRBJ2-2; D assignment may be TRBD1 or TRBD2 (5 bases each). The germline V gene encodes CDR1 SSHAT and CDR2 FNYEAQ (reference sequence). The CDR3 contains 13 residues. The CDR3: CASSETAAGELFF. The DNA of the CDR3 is TGTGCTAGCAGCGAGACAGCGGCCGGGGAGCTGTTTTTT.

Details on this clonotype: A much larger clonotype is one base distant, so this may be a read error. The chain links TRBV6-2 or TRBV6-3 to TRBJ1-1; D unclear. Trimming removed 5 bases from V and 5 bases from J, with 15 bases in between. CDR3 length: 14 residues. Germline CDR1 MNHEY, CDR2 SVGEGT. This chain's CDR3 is CASSRRPRDTEAFF. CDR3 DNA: TGTGCCAGCAGTCGACGACCAAGGGATACTGAAGCTTTCTTT.

The CDR3 spells CASIRTGPSGANVLTF. The CDR3 coding sequence is TGTGCCAGCATAAGGACAGGTCCTTCTGGGGCCAACGTCCTGACTTTC. This sequence joins TRBV2 and TRBJ2-6; 7 positions agree with TRBD1. Germline V CDR1 and CDR2: SNHLY, FYNNEI. The CDR3 covers 16 residues. V shed 7 bases and J 1 base; nucleotides not matched to a gene: 7.

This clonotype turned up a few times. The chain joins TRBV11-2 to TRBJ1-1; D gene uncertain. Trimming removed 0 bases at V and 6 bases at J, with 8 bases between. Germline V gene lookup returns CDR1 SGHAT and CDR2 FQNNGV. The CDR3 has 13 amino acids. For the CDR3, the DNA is TGTGCCAGCAGCTTAGATGTAGGACCTGAAGCTTTCTTT. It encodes CASSLDVGPEAFF.

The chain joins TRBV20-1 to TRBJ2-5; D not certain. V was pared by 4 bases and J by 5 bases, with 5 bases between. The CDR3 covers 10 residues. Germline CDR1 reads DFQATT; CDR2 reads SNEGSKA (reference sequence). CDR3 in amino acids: CSAIWETQYF. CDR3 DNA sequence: TGCAGTGCTATTTGGGAGACCCAGTACTTC.

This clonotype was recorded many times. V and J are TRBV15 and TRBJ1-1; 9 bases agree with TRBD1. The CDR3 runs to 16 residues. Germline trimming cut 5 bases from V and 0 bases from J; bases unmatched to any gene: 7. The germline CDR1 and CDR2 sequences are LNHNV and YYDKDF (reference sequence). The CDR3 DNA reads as TGTGCCACCAGCGCGGGACAGGGAAACATGAACACTGAAGCTTTCTTT. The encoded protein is CATSAGQGNMNTEAFF.

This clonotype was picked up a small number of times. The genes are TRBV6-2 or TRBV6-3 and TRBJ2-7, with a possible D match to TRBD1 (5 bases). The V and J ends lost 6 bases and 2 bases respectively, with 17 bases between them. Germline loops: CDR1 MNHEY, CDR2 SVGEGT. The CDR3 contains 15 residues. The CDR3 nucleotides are TGTGCCAGCAGGGGTAGGGGCTTACTTGCCTACGAGCAGTACTTC. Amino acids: CASRGRGLLAYEQYF.

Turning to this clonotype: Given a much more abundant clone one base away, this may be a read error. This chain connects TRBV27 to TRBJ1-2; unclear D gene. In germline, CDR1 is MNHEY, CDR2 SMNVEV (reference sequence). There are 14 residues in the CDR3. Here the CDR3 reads CASSLTGNYYGCTF. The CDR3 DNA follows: TGTGCCAGCAGTTTAACTGGGAACTACTATGGCTGCACCTTC.

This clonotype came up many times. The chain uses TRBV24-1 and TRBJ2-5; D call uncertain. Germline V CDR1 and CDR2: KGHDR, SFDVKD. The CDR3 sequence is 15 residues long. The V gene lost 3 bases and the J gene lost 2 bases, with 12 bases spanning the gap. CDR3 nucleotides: TGTGCCACCAGTGATCCCGCGGCAGCTCAAGAGACCCAGTACTTC. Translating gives CATSDPAAAQETQYF.

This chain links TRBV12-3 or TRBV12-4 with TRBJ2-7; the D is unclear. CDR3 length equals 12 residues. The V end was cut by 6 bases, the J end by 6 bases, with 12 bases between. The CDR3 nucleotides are TGTGCCAGCAGCCAAATTATAGGCGAGCAGTACTTC. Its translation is CASSQIIGEQYF.

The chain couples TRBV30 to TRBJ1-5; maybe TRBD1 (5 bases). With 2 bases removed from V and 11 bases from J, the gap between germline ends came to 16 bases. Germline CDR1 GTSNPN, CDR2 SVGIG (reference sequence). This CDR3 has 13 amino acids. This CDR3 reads CAWSLGAQFSQHF. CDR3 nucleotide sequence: TGTGCCTGGAGTCTTGGGGCCCAGTTTTCCCAGCATTTT. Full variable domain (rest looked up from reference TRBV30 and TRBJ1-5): SQTIHQWPATLVQPVGSPLSLECTVEGTSNPNLYWYRQAAGRGLQLLFYSVGIGQISSEVPQNLSASRPQDRQFILSSKKLLLSDSGFYLCAWSLGAQFSQHFGDGTRLSIL.

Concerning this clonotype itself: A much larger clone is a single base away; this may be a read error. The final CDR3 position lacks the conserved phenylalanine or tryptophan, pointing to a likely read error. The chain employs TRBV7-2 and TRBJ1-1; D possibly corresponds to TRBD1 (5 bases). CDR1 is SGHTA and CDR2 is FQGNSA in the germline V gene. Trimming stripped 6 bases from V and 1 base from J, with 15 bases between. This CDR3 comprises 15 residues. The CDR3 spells CASSFGTGGNTEAFL. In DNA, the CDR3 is TGTGCCAGCAGTTTCGGTACAGGCGGGAACACTGAAGCTTTCCTT.

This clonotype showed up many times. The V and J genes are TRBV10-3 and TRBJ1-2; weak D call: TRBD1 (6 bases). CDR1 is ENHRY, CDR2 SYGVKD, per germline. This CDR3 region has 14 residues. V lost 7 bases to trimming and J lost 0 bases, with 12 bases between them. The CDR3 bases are TGTGCCATCATGGGGCAGGGGCCTAACTATGGCTACACCTTC. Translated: CAIMGQGPNYGYTF.

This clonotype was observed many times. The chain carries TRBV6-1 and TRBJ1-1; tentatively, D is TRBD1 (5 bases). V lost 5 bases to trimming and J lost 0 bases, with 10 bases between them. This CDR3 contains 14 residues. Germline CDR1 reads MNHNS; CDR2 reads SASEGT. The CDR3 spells CASSKSGMNTEAFF. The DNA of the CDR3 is TGTGCCAGCAGTAAGTCAGGGATGAACACTGAAGCTTTCTTT.

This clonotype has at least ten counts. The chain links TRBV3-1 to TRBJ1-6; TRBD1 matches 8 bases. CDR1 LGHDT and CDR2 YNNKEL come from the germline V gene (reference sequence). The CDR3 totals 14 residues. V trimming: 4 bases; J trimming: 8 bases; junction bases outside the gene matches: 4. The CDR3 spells CASSPGQGDSPLHF. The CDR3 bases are TGTGCCAGCAGCCCTGGACAGGGTGATTCACCCCTCCACTTT.